This passage covers 20 T cell receptor beta chains from one sample sequenced in a study of cytomegalovirus exposure and HLA in healthy donors. PCR employed 60 Vbeta and 13 Jbeta primers. The table came from immunoSEQ multiplex PCR; TCRdb's copy has only in-frame clones and leaves some out. The table records about 88,000 clones, approximately 90% of them present only once. Sample: PBMCs. The origin of the receptors is a man between 18 and 29 years old in good health and CMV-seronegative.

The rearrangement uses TRBV27 and TRBJ1-6, with no clear D. Trimming took 5 bases from V and 9 from J, leaving 23 bases between them. This CDR3 has 17 residues. Germline values: CDR1 MNHEY, CDR2 SMNVEV (reference sequence). This chain's CDR3 is CASSTTLTEGLGSPLHF. In DNA, the CDR3 is TGTGCCAGCAGTACAACCCTGACCGAGGGATTGGGTTCACCCCTCCACTTT.

This clone was seen a few times. V is TRBV14 and J is TRBJ1-2; perhaps TRBD1 as D (5 bases). Germline V gives CDR1 SGHDN, CDR2 FVKESK. Between the trimmed V and J ends, which lost 3 bases and 1 base, there was a span of 12 bases. The CDR3 length is 15 residues. Here the CDR3 DNA reads TGTGCCAGCAGCCAGCGACAGCCGCGTAACTATGGCTACACCTTC. It yields the protein CASSQRQPRNYGYTF.

The genes are TRBV4-3 and TRBJ2-1, with a possible D match to TRBD2 (6 bases). Trimming stripped 0 bases from V and 6 bases from J, with 18 bases between. Germline V gives CDR1 LGHNA, CDR2 YSLEER. This CDR3 spans 17 amino acids. The CDR3 coding sequence is TGCGCCAGCAGCCAAGATGTTACGGGGGAGGACTTCAATGAGCAGTTCTTC. Translating gives CASSQDVTGEDFNEQFF.

This clone was seen once. The chain employs TRBV28 and TRBJ1-2; 7 bases match TRBD1. This CDR3 has 13 amino acids. Per germline, CDR1 MDHEN and CDR2 SYDVKM. The trim removed 6 bases at V and 2 bases at J, leaving 3 bases unmatched. For the CDR3, the DNA is TGTGCCAGCAGCGACAGGGAGAACTATGGCTACACCTTC. This gives the protein CASSDRENYGYTF.

V and J are TRBV15 and TRBJ2-3; TRBD2 matches at 14 bases. The CDR3 is 15 residues long. J was trimmed by 3 bases and V by 8 bases; bases with no gene match: 4. Germline values: CDR1 LNHNV, CDR2 YYDKDF (reference sequence). Written as DNA, the CDR3 is TGTGCCACCTCCGGGACTAGCGGGAGTACAGATACGCAGTATTTT. This encodes CATSGTSGSTDTQYF.

This rearrangement joins TRBV2 to TRBJ2-1; D possibly corresponds to TRBD2 (6 bases). The CDR3 is 16 amino acids. Germline V gives CDR1 SNHLY, CDR2 FYNNEI. V dropped 5 bases and J dropped 8 bases, with 22 bases sitting between them. The CDR3 reads CASSLPAGPLFDEQFF. The DNA of the CDR3 is TGTGCCAGCAGTCTACCTGCGGGACCTCTCTTCGATGAGCAGTTCTTC.

The rearrangement uses TRBV4-1 and TRBJ2-1; possibly TRBD2 for D (6 bases). This CDR3 is 15 amino acids long. The ends were cut back, 1 base at V and 4 bases at J, with 11 bases in the middle. CDR1 MGHRA and CDR2 YSYEKL come from the germline V gene. The CDR3 nucleotides are TGCGCCAGCAGCCAAGGGGGACTCGCTTACAATGAGCAGTTCTTC. Its translation is CASSQGGLAYNEQFF.

The rearrangement uses TRBV28 and TRBJ2-6; TRBD1 matches at 8 bases. This CDR3 spans 15 amino acids. Looked up from germline, CDR1 is MDHEN and CDR2 is SYDVKM. Trimming took 8 bases from V and 0 from J; bases not matched to a gene: 3. CDR3 sequence: CASGGQVSGANVLTF. The CDR3 DNA is TGTGCCAGCGGGGGACAGGTCTCTGGGGCCAACGTCCTGACTTTC.

The CDR3 coding sequence is TGCGCCAGCAGCCACCCGACAGGGTCTGGGGCCAACGTCCTGACTTTC. Its protein product is CASSHPTGSGANVLTF. This sequence joins TRBV4-1 and TRBJ2-6; 7 positions match TRBD1. CDR1 MGHRA and CDR2 YSYEKL come from the germline V gene. The CDR3 spans 16 residues. The ends lost 3 bases at V and 1 base at J; junction bases unmatched: 3.

J is TRBJ2-5 and V is TRBV27, with D possibly being TRBD2 (6 bases). V shed 2 bases and J shed 1 base, with 14 bases lying between them. Germline CDR1 reads MNHEY; CDR2 reads SMNVEV (reference sequence). The CDR3 totals 16 residues. The DNA for the CDR3 is TGTGCCAGCAGTTTAAACGGCGGGAACTTCCAAGAGACCCAGTACTTC. This codes for CASSLNGGNFQETQYF.

The V gene is TRBV5-1, the J gene TRBJ2-7, with TRBD1 identical over 8 bases. CDR1 is SGHRS and CDR2 is YFSETQ in the germline V gene. CDR3 length: 15 residues. Losses at the gene ends were 4 bases for V and 11 bases for J; bases not matched to a gene: 17. CDR3 amino acids: CASSVGSPSGQGEYF. CDR3 nucleotide sequence: TGCGCCAGCAGCGTCGGGTCCCCCTCTGGACAGGGAGAGTACTTC.

The chain has TRBV4-1 and TRBJ1-1; a weak D match, TRBD1 (6 bases). The CDR3 loop spans 15 amino acids. CDR1 and CDR2 from the germline V gene are MGHRA and YSYEKL. V was cut by 0 bases and J by 9 bases, with 17 bases left in between. The chain's CDR3 is CASSQEPSAQGKAFF. In nucleotides, the CDR3 is TGCGCCAGCAGCCAAGAACCCTCGGCTCAGGGGAAAGCTTTCTTT.

J is TRBJ1-2 and V is TRBV10-3; 10 nucleotides align to TRBD1. Losses at the gene ends were 5 bases for V and 7 bases for J; bases not matched to a gene: 4. The CDR3 covers 13 residues. Germline V gene sequence: CDR1 ENHRY, CDR2 SYGVKD. The CDR3 is CAISRQGAGGYTF. As DNA, the CDR3 is TGTGCCATCAGTAGACAGGGGGCCGGTGGCTACACCTTC.

This clone was observed once. The V gene is TRBV7-9, the J gene TRBJ2-3; 7 positions match TRBD2. V shed 3 bases and J 2 bases; nucleotides not matched to a gene: 5. Per the germline V gene, CDR1 is SEHNR and CDR2 is FQNEAQ (reference sequence). The CDR3 loop spans 15 amino acids. The CDR3 here is CASSFLAENTDTQYF. The CDR3 coding sequence is TGTGCCAGCAGCTTCCTAGCGGAGAACACAGATACGCAGTATTTT.

This clone was picked up a small number of times. The chain recombines TRBV27 with TRBJ1-2; no clear D gene. Trimming removed 6 bases from V and 6 bases from J, with 20 bases in between. Germline V gene sequence: CDR1 MNHEY, CDR2 SMNVEV (reference sequence). The CDR3 spans 15 residues. The CDR3 spells CASSTHLTRDHGYTF. The CDR3, as DNA: TGTGCCAGCAGCACCCACCTCACCCGGGATCATGGCTACACCTTC.

The CDR3, as DNA: TGTGCCATCAGTGAGTCGATACAGGGTGCGCTGTTTTTT. This encodes CAISESIQGALFF. J is TRBJ2-2 and V is TRBV10-3, with D possibly TRBD1 on 6 matching bases. V was shortened by 0 bases and J by 13 bases, with 12 bases between the two germline ends. CDR3 size: 13 residues. The germline V gene has CDR1 ENHRY and CDR2 SYGVKD.

This sequence joins TRBV28 and TRBJ2-2; possibly TRBD2 for D (7 bases). Trimming removed 3 bases at V and 4 bases at J, with 21 bases between. The germline V gene encodes CDR1 MDHEN and CDR2 SYDVKM. CDR3 length: 18 residues. The CDR3 sequence is CASSFSMVGGAPTGELFF. The CDR3 bases are TGTGCCAGCAGTTTCTCTATGGTGGGGGGGGCCCCCACCGGGGAGCTGTTTTTT.

Here the CDR3 DNA reads TGTGCCAGCAGCCCGGGGACTAGCGGAGACTACAATGAGCAGTTCTTC. Translated, it gives CASSPGTSGDYNEQFF. The V gene is TRBV5-6, the J gene TRBJ2-1, with 11 bases that match TRBD2. Germline CDR1 is SGHDT and CDR2 is YYEEEE. The CDR3 spans 16 residues. J was trimmed by 3 bases and V by 4 bases; bases with no gene match: 6.

In this sample, this clone turned up a few times. J is TRBJ2-4 and V is TRBV7-9; D perhaps matches TRBD2 (5 bases). Looked up from germline, CDR1 is SEHNR and CDR2 is FQNEAQ (reference sequence). V dropped 3 bases and J dropped 0 bases, with 9 bases sitting between them. CDR3 length: 15 residues. Here the CDR3 DNA reads TGTGCCAGCAGCTTTAGCGAACTAGCCAAAAACATTCAGTACTTC. Translating it yields CASSFSELAKNIQYF. The complete variable domain, with remaining parts taken from reference TRBV7-9 and TRBJ2-4, reads DTGVSQNPRHKITKRGQNVTFRCDPISEHNRLYWYRQTLGQGPEFLTYFQNEAQLEKSRLLSDRFSAERPKGSFSTLEIQRTEQGDSAMYLCASSFSELAKNIQYFGAGTRLSVL.

J is TRBJ2-1 and V is TRBV28, with D possibly matching TRBD2 (7 bases). V lost 5 bases, J lost 15 bases, and 20 bases lay in between. This CDR3 has 13 amino acids. Germline-derived CDR1 and CDR2 are MDHEN and SYDVKM. CDR3 protein: CASSPDYQGRGFF. CDR3 sequence (DNA): TGTGCCAGCAGTCCGGACTATCAGGGGAGGGGGTTCTTC.